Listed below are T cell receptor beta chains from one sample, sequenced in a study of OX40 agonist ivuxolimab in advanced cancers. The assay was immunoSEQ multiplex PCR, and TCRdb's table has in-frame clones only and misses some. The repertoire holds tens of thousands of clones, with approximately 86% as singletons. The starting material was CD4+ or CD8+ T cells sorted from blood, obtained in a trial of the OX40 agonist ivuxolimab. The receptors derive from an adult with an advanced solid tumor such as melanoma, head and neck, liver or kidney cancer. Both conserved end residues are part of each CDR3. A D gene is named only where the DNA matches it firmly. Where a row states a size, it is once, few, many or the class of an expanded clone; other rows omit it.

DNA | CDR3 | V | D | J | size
TGTGCCTGGGCAAGGGGCACCATATATTTT | CAWARGTIYF | TRBV30 | . | TRBJ1-3 | .
TGTGCCAGCTCACCACAGGGTTTCCCTGAAGCTTTCTTT | CASSPQGFPEAFF | TRBV18 | . | TRBJ1-1 | .
TGCGCCAGCAGCTCTCTAGCGGGTACCTTGGGAGAGCAGTTCTTC | CASSSLAGTLGEQFF | TRBV5-1 | TRBD2 | TRBJ2-1 | once
TGTGCCAGCAGCCCTACAGGACCCTACGAGCAGTACTTC | CASSPTGPYEQYF | TRBV11-1 | . | TRBJ2-7 | .
TGTGCCAGCAGTTCCCTCGGGACAGGGAGTATAGAGCAGTACTTC | CASSSLGTGSIEQYF | TRBV2 | TRBD1 | TRBJ2-7 | .
TGTGCCAGCAAGCGGTCGCTGGGACAGGCCCAAAACACCGGGGAGCTGTTTTTT | CASKRSLGQAQNTGELFF | TRBV2 | TRBD1 | TRBJ2-2 | once
TGTGCCAGCAGTGAGCACCTGTTTCAGGCAGCTTTCTTT | CASSEHLFQAAFF | TRBV6-1 | . | TRBJ1-1 | .
TGTGCCTGGAGTGCGGCCATATGGTTCTTC | CAWSAAIWFF | TRBV30 | . | TRBJ2-1 | .
TGCGCCAGCAGCTTTTGGACAGGGGTGAATGAGCAGTACTTC | CASSFWTGVNEQYF | TRBV5-1 | TRBD1 | TRBJ2-7 | .
TGTGCCAGCAGAACCCGACAGGACAATCAGCCCCAGCATTTT | CASRTRQDNQPQHF | TRBV5-8 | . | TRBJ1-5 | .
TGTGCCAGCAGCAAACAGGGGAGGAGTGCCAAAAACATTCAGTACTTC | CASSKQGRSAKNIQYF | TRBV11-2 | . | TRBJ2-4 | .
TGTGCCTGGGGGTTGGGACAGGGAACCCACGAGCAGTACTTC | CAWGLGQGTHEQYF | TRBV30 | TRBD1 | TRBJ2-7 | .
TGTGCCAGCAGCTCGGACCCTTCCAATCAGCCCCAGCATTTT | CASSSDPSNQPQHF | TRBV7-8 | . | TRBJ1-5 | .
TGCGCCAGCAGCTATGGGGGCGGCTCCTACAATGAGCAGTTCTTC | CASSYGGGSYNEQFF | TRBV5-1 | . | TRBJ2-1 | .
TGTGCCACCAGCAGAGATACGTGGGGGAAGATTGGGAATGAGCAGTTCTTC | CATSRDTWGKIGNEQFF | TRBV15 | . | TRBJ2-1 | .